The rows below give T cell receptor beta chains drawn from one sample of a study of control samples from healthy donors and cancer patients. Sequencing used immunoSEQ multiplex PCR; TCRdb keeps in-frame clones, though not all of them. The sample includes about 150,000 clones, 93% of them seen just once. The sequencing input was blood. Receptors were obtained from a man younger than 35 in good health. The CDR3 runs from the conserved cysteine through the conserved F or W. The D gene is left open where the match is weak. Expanded clones are given a class, and other clones once, few, many or no size at all.

V gene	D gene	clone size	J gene	CDR3 protein	CDR3 DNA
TRBV6-4	TRBD1	NA	TRBJ2-1	CASSEGRGNEQFF	TGTGCCAGCAGTGAGGGCAGGGGGAATGAGCAGTTCTTC
TRBV19	NA	NA	TRBJ1-2	CASSRDSSLYGYTF	TGTGCCAGTAGCCGGGACTCCTCCCTATATGGCTACACCTTC
TRBV6-6	NA	NA	TRBJ1-5	CASSYSRNQPQHF	TGTGCCAGCAGTTACTCGAGGAATCAGCCCCAGCATTTT
TRBV20-1	NA	NA	TRBJ1-4	CSGFLNEKLFF	TGCAGTGGTTTCTTGAATGAAAAACTGTTTTTT
TRBV7-3	TRBD2	NA	TRBJ2-2	CASSPRLAGGITGELFF	TGTGCCAGCAGCCCTAGACTAGCGGGAGGTATCACCGGGGAGCTGTTTTTT
TRBV27	NA	NA	TRBJ2-7	CASSPTGYEQYF	TGTGCCAGCAGTCCTACGGGGTACGAGCAGTACTTC
TRBV7-7	TRBD1	NA	TRBJ2-3	CASSLAGTGADTQYF	TGTGCTAGCAGCCTAGCCGGGACAGGAGCAGATACGCAGTATTTT
TRBV19	TRBD1	NA	TRBJ1-6	CASSDRDSDNSPLHF	TGTGCCAGTAGTGACCGGGACAGCGATAATTCACCCCTCCACTTT
TRBV5-1	NA	once	TRBJ2-7	CASSYRTGSYEQYF	TGCGCCAGCAGCTATAGGACGGGCTCCTACGAGCAGTACTTC
TRBV6-4	TRBD2	once	TRBJ2-3	CASSEGTSVTDTQYF	TGTGCCAGCAGTGAGGGGACTAGCGTCACAGATACGCAGTATTTT
TRBV27	NA	NA	TRBJ1-6	CASSLRGNSPLHF	TGTGCCAGCAGTTTGCGAGGTAATTCACCCCTCCACTTT
TRBV5-1	NA	NA	TRBJ1-4	CASSLTSATNEKLFF	TGCGCCAGCAGCTTAACTTCAGCAACTAATGAAAAACTGTTTTTT
TRBV30	NA	NA	TRBJ1-1	CAWVTGRETEAFF	TGTGCCTGGGTAACAGGGAGGGAGACTGAAGCTTTCTTT
TRBV4-1	TRBD2	NA	TRBJ2-5	CASSPQPGLAVQETQYF	TGCGCCAGCAGCCCGCAACCCGGACTAGCGGTACAAGAGACCCAGTACTTC
TRBV5-5	NA	once	TRBJ2-1	CASRLRLGRSLAEQFF	TGTGCCAGCAGGCTAAGGCTTGGTCGAAGTCTAGCGGAGCAGTTCTTC
TRBV30	NA	NA	TRBJ1-5	CASSQGGNQPQHF	TGTGCCTCTTCCCAGGGTGGCAATCAGCCCCAGCATTTT
TRBV6-5	NA	NA	TRBJ2-1	CASATSGKYNEQFF	TGTGCCAGCGCAACTTCGGGAAAATACAATGAGCAGTTCTTC
TRBV30	NA	NA	TRBJ1-1	CAWSSGALGAFF	TGTGCCTGGAGTTCCGGGGCGCTTGGGGCTTTCTTT
TRBV6-4	TRBD2	once	TRBJ2-2	CASSPDTLGGTGELFF	TGTGCCAGCAGTCCGGACACCCTCGGGGGGACCGGGGAGCTGTTTTTT
TRBV5-1	NA	NA	TRBJ1-1	CASSLVRGLNTEAFF	TGCGCCAGCAGCTTGGTGCGGGGCTTGAACACTGAAGCTTTCTTT